The TCR beta chain under discussion was sequenced for a study of tumor and adjacent non-tumor tissue in lung cancer (dated by TCRdb to 2017 to 2018). A note on the overall study: By cancer type, the cohort comprised approximately twelve adenocarcinoma patients, a couple of squamous cell carcinoma patients and 1 small cell lung cancer patient. In total, sequencing yielded over 95 million productive TCRbeta reads, which works out to an average of around 4.2 million reads per sample. Ages among the roughly 15 patients ranged from about 31 to 76 years, there were roughly 10 men and 5 women, and disease was at TNM stage I to III. Some 30 paired specimens, one tumor and one normal lung sample per patient, were profiled by TCRbeta CDR3 sequencing. The study compared bulk TCRbeta repertoires between lung tumor tissue and matched distant non-tumor lung tissue from over 13 lung cancer patients. The paper's findings and limits, for the study overall: Only roughly 16 patients were included in the cohort, and the need for larger samples and more detailed clinical data was noted by the authors. Significantly higher TCR diversity was found in younger patients, and higher tumor TCR diversity was associated with shorter overall and disease-free survival. TCR diversity (inverse Simpson) was significantly higher in tumor than in normal lung tissue (roughly 430 vs 170, P = 0.0075, Mann-Whitney U test). Because peripheral blood was not sequenced, blood TCRbeta repertoires in the lung cancer patients of the study were not examined. The top 100 clones accounted for a significantly larger cumulative portion of the repertoire in normal lung than in tumor tissue. The sequencing platform is not named in the methods, and unique molecular identifiers are not mentioned.

Libraries were constructed by multiplex PCR. Sequencing was carried out with an Illumina HiSeq 2500. TCRbeta libraries were constructed through three rounds of nested PCR with primers (Table S4) according to protocols adapted from ARM-PCR. Before sequencing, PCR products in the 200-500 bp range were cut out of the gel and cleaned up using the QIAquick gel extraction kit. The study's processing was this. Reads were cleaned with Trimmomatic, merged with FLASH into complete CDR3 sequences, and assigned to V(D)J germline segments with MiTCR. Clonal diversity was computed as the inverse Simpson's index with VDJtools. In-frame sequences lacking a premature stop codon were counted as productive reads. TCRdb reanalyzed the raw reads on its own, using fastp at Q25 for trimming and MiXCR for clone calling, and kept in-frame beta chains. Merged by CDR3 protein, the rows form single entries marked with the most common genes and DNA. TCRdb assigned the V and J calls; the authors' analysis was not used. The sample table lists 65,000 to 90,000 distinct CDR3 sequences, around 80% of them with a count of one. The ten top clones hold 13% of the sample.

This clonotype was found once. What this receptor recognizes is not known. Relative to the germline gene, one junction end is altered; a read error may explain this. RNA was extracted from bulk unsorted tissue and checked for quality with a NanoDrop ND-1000 and an Agilent 2100. All donors had newly diagnosed lung cancer, had not received prior chemotherapy, and were admitted for thoracic surgery in China between August and November 2014. Patients with previous radiotherapy or chemotherapy, or with another concurrent cancer, were excluded from the study. Pieces of surgical tissue measuring about 1-2 cm3 were kept in RNAlater solution and stored at -80 degrees C until use. The sequence derives from a woman in her forties or fifties with non-small cell lung cancer. Sequencing was done on a sample of lung tumor tissue.

The DNA sequence follows: TGTGCCAGCAGCCAAACTCTCTCGGGAGCTACAGATACGCATTATTTT. Translated, it reads CASSQTLSGATDTHYF. The rearrangement combines TRBV14 with TRBJ2-3; TRBD2 could be the D gene, as 6 bases match. The germline V gene yields SGHDN for CDR1 and FVKESK for CDR2. The CDR3 has 16 amino acids, counting the end cysteine and phenylalanine. Just the 48-base CDR3 DNA is kept, in frame starting at base 1.